This is a list of T cell receptor beta chains from one sample in a study of cytomegalovirus exposure and HLA in healthy donors. This table comes from immunoSEQ multiplex PCR, and its TCRdb copy is limited to in-frame clones, with some not included. The sample holds fewer than 110,000 clones, around four fifths seen once. Sequenced: PBMCs. Receptors originate from a young man in good health and CMV-seronegative. Both conserved end residues are part of each CDR3. A D gene is named only where the DNA matches it firmly. The size of a clone is reported for some rows only, either as once, few or many, or as a class for expanded clones.

d_call j_call clone_size v_call cdr3_length cdr3_nt cdr3_aa
. TRBJ2-1 . TRBV7-2 12 TGTGCCAGCAGCCAGTCAGTCAATGAGCAGTTCTTC CASSQSVNEQFF
TRBD1 TRBJ1-2 . TRBV5-8 16 TGTGCCAGCGGGACAGGGGGCGTCATGGTGCTTGGTGGCTACACCTTC CASGTGGVMVLGGYTF
. TRBJ2-7 . TRBV28 12 TGTGCCAGCAGATCAGACAGCTACGAGCAGTACTTC CASRSDSYEQYF
. TRBJ2-1 . TRBV28 15 TGTGCCAGCAGTTTACTAGCCCCAAGGTACAATGAGCAGTTCTTC CASSLLAPRYNEQFF
. TRBJ2-7 . TRBV7-9 13 TGTGCCAGCAGCTTAGAGGAGGGTGTCGAGCAGTACTTC CASSLEEGVEQYF
TRBD2 TRBJ2-1 . TRBV28 16 TGTGCCAGCAGTCACGGACGAGCGGGATATTACAATGAGCAGTTCTTC CASSHGRAGYYNEQFF
TRBD1 TRBJ1-2 . TRBV28 14 TGTGCCAGCAGTTTCGGACAGGGGTTCTATGGCTACACCTTC CASSFGQGFYGYTF
. TRBJ1-5 . TRBV2 12 TGTGCCAGCAGCGTCTCCAATCAGCCCCAGCATTTT CASSVSNQPQHF
. TRBJ2-3 . TRBV19 12 TGTGCCACCGCAGGGCAGGCAGATACGCAGTATTTT CATAGQADTQYF
. TRBJ2-7 . TRBV5-6 16 TGTGCCAGCAGCTTGGTTAGGGCGGGACCCCTCAACGAGCAGTACTTC CASSLVRAGPLNEQYF
TRBD2 TRBJ2-7 . TRBV29-1 14 TGCAGCGTCACCGGGACTAGCGGGGGGTACGAGCAGTACTTC CSVTGTSGGYEQYF
. TRBJ1-5 once TRBV28 15 TGTGCCAGCAGTTCTGGGCAGGGTGGCAATCAGCCCCAGCATTTT CASSSGQGGNQPQHF
. TRBJ1-3 . TRBV9 14 TGTGCCAGCAGCGGCCACAGGACTGGAAACACCATATATTTT CASSGHRTGNTIYF
. TRBJ2-6 . TRBV27 15 TGTGCCAGCAGTTTCAGGGTAGCTGGGGCCAACGTCCTGACTTTC CASSFRVAGANVLTF
. TRBJ2-7 . TRBV2 14 TGTGCCAGCCTTACGGTGGAGGGCTCCTACGAGCAGTACTTC CASLTVEGSYEQYF
. TRBJ2-2 . TRBV19 17 TGTGCCAGTAGTGTCGGCAGGGGGGCGCCGAACACCGGGGAGCTGTTTTTT CASSVGRGAPNTGELFF